Listed below are T cell receptor beta chains from one sample, sequenced in a study of CD8 T cells in ankylosing spondylitis. Via MiXCR, TCRdb re-called the 5' RACE reads, giving one row per CDR3 protein. This sample has some 46,000 distinct CDR3 sequences, with approximately 9.9% found just once. Material for sequencing was blood, either unsorted or a sorted T cell fraction (not recorded which). The origin of the receptors is a male donor with ankylosing spondylitis or in good health (not recorded which). Each CDR3 is given with its conserved first and last residue. The D gene is left open where the match is weak. Clone size, where shown, is once, few, many, or a class for clones that have expanded.

CDR3 protein: CASSFTGGRGNTEAFF; CDR3 DNA: TGTGCCAGCAGTTTCACGGGGGGGCGAGGGAACACTGAAGCTTTCTTT; J gene: TRBJ1-1; clone size: many; V gene: TRBV28; D gene: NA
CDR3 protein: CASSPSSGGANEQFF; CDR3 DNA: TGCGCCAGCAGCCCGTCGAGCGGGGGGGCAAATGAGCAGTTCTTC; J gene: TRBJ2-1; clone size: many; V gene: TRBV5-1; D gene: TRBD2
CDR3 protein: CASSLEGGMGALNEQFF; CDR3 DNA: TGTGCCAGCAGCCTAGAGGGAGGGATGGGAGCACTCAATGAGCAGTTCTTC; J gene: TRBJ2-1; clone size: many; V gene: TRBV3-1; D gene: TRBD2
CDR3 protein: CSARGGWTSGTDTQYF; CDR3 DNA: TGCAGTGCTAGAGGGGGCTGGACTAGCGGCACAGATACGCAGTATTTT; J gene: TRBJ2-3; clone size: many; V gene: TRBV20-1; D gene: TRBD2
CDR3 protein: CASSDAHRGNTEAFF; CDR3 DNA: TGTGCCAGCAGTGATGCTCACAGGGGGAACACTGAAGCTTTCTTT; J gene: TRBJ1-1; clone size: many; V gene: TRBV6-1; D gene: TRBD1
CDR3 protein: CASSLTGGGGYTF; CDR3 DNA: TGCGCCAGCAGCCTGACAGGCGGAGGAGGCTACACCTTC; J gene: TRBJ1-2; clone size: many; V gene: TRBV5-1; D gene: NA
CDR3 protein: CASSQASEDTQYF; CDR3 DNA: TGTGCCAGCAGCCAAGCCTCCGAAGATACGCAGTATTTT; J gene: TRBJ2-3; clone size: many; V gene: TRBV3-1; D gene: NA
CDR3 protein: CASSFRGLTYNEQFF; CDR3 DNA: TGTGCCAGCAGCTTCAGGGGACTTACCTACAATGAGCAGTTCTTC; J gene: TRBJ2-1; clone size: NA; V gene: TRBV5-6; D gene: NA
CDR3 protein: CASSLQLWGSDTEAFF; CDR3 DNA: TGTGCCAGCAGCCTTCAATTATGGGGGTCCGACACTGAAGCTTTCTTT; J gene: TRBJ1-1; clone size: few; V gene: TRBV7-6; D gene: NA
CDR3 protein: CASSINDRGTYEQYF; CDR3 DNA: TGTGCCAGTAGTATCAACGACAGGGGGACCTACGAGCAGTACTTC; J gene: TRBJ2-7; clone size: NA; V gene: TRBV19; D gene: TRBD1
CDR3 protein: CASSSPGTSNYGYTF; CDR3 DNA: TGTGCCAGCAGTTCCCCGGGCACCAGTAACTATGGCTACACCTTC; J gene: TRBJ1-2; clone size: few; V gene: TRBV6-5; D gene: NA
CDR3 protein: CASSLLRGREKLFF; CDR3 DNA: TGCGCCAGCAGCTTGCTCAGGGGAAGGGAAAAACTGTTTTTT; J gene: TRBJ1-4; clone size: many; V gene: TRBV5-1; D gene: NA
CDR3 protein: CASSVLQGGGYGYTF; CDR3 DNA: TGCGCCAGCAGCGTACTACAGGGCGGGGGCTATGGCTACACCTTC; J gene: TRBJ1-2; clone size: many; V gene: TRBV5-1; D gene: NA
CDR3 protein: CASSFHLAGLTYEQYF; CDR3 DNA: TGTGCCAGCAGTTTCCACCTAGCGGGGCTAACCTACGAGCAGTACTTC; J gene: TRBJ2-7; clone size: few; V gene: TRBV28; D gene: TRBD2
CDR3 protein: CASRRSGQNYGYTF; CDR3 DNA: TGTGCCAGCAGACGTTCGGGGCAAAACTATGGCTACACCTTC; J gene: TRBJ1-2; clone size: many; V gene: TRBV28; D gene: NA
CDR3 protein: CSVVPRGLGNTEAFF; CDR3 DNA: TGCAGCGTTGTCCCCAGGGGGCTGGGGAACACTGAAGCTTTCTTT; J gene: TRBJ1-1; clone size: many; V gene: TRBV29-1; D gene: TRBD1